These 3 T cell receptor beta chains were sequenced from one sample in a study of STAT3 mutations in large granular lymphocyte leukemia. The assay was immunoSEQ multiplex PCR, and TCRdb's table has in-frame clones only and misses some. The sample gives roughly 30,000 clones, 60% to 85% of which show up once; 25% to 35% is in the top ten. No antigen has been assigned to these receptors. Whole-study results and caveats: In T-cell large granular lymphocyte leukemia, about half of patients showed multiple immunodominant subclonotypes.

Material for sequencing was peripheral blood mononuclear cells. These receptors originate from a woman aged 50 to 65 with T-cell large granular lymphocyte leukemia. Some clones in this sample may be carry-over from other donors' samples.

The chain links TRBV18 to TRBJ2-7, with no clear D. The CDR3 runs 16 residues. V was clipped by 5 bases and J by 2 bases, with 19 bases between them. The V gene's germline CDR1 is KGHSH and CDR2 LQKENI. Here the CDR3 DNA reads TGTGCCAGCTCATCCACAGCGCCAGCCCTAACCTACGAGCAGTACTTC. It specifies CASSSTAPALTYEQYF.

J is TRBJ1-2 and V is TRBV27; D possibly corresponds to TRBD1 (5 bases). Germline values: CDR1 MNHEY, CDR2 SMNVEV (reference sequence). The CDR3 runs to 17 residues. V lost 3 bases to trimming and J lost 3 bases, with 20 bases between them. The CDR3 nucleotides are TGTGCCAGCAGTTTTAGATGGGATTGGGGCCGGGACTATGGCTACACCTTC. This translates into CASSFRWDWGRDYGYTF.

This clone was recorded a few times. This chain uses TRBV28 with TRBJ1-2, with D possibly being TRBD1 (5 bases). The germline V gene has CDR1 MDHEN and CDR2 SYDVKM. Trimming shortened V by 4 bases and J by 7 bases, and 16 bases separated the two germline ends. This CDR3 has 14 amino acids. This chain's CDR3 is CASSSQRGARGYTF. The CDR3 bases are TGTGCCAGCAGTTCACAGCGAGGGGCGCGTGGCTACACCTTC.